These 29 T cell receptor beta chains came from one sample sequenced in a study of T cell repertoires in cytomegalovirus infection. TCRdb redid the calling of the reads with MiXCR, one entry per CDR3 protein. This sample yields under 250,000 distinct CDR3 sequences, of which 9% to 15% are seen a single time; approximately 1.6% belongs to the top ten. The specimen sequenced was PBMCs. The receptors originated from a human donor in good health (CMV status not recorded). Some clones in this sample may be carry-over from other donors' samples.

The chain uses TRBV29-1 and TRBJ2-1, with 9 nucleotides matching TRBD2. CDR3 length: 14 residues. After removal of 7 bases from V and 4 bases from J, the junction contained 8 bases not matched to a gene. In germline, CDR1 is SQVTM, CDR2 ANQGSEA. CDR3 sequence reads: CSARGAGGYNEQFF. CDR3 nucleotides: TGCAGCGCCCGAGGAGCGGGAGGATACAATGAGCAGTTCTTC.

The sample holds many counts of this clonotype. CDR3 amino acids: CASSRTGFRTLHF. In nucleotides, the CDR3 is TGTGCCAGCAGCAGGACAGGGTTCAGGACCCTCCACTTT. The rearrangement uses TRBV5-4 and TRBJ1-6; 8 bases fit TRBD1. With V trimmed by 4 bases and J by 14 bases, 8 bases remained unmatched. The CDR3 covers 13 residues. Germline CDR1 reads SGHNT; CDR2 reads YYREEE (reference sequence).

Ten or more counts support this clonotype. J is TRBJ1-3 and V is TRBV7-2; TRBD1 is a possible D gene (5 bases). The ends were cut back, 7 bases at V and 0 bases at J, with 16 bases in the middle. CDR3 length: 16 amino acids. Per germline, CDR1 SGHTA and CDR2 FQGNSA. The CDR3, as DNA: TGTGCCAGCAACATTGGGGGACCCGGCTCTGGAAACACCATATATTTT. The encoded protein is CASNIGGPGSGNTIYF.

This clonotype was recorded at least ten times. The genes are TRBV5-1 and TRBJ2-2; D is ambiguous. CDR1 and CDR2 from the germline V gene are SGHRS and YFSETQ. This CDR3 contains 13 residues. V dropped 4 bases and J dropped 7 bases, with 11 bases sitting between them. In DNA, the CDR3 is TGCGCCAGCAGCACCCGTTCCGGCGGGGAGCTGTTTTTT. This translates into CASSTRSGGELFF.

This clonotype appeared many times. The gene calls are TRBV6-2 or TRBV6-3 and TRBJ1-1; D unclear. V gave up 2 bases and J gave up 1 base, with 8 bases separating them. Germline CDR1 reads MNHEY; CDR2 reads SVGEGT. CDR3 length: 14 residues. The CDR3 region has the DNA TGTGCCAGCAGTTACCTGGCGGAGAACACTGAAGCTTTCTTT. Its translation: CASSYLAENTEAFF.

There are a few counts of this clonotype. The gene calls are TRBV12-5 and TRBJ1-1; the match to TRBD1 covers 7 bases. The CDR3 has 14 amino acids. Germline CDR1 is LGHNT and CDR2 is FRNRAP. J was trimmed by 1 base and V by 6 bases; bases with no gene match: 5. Here the CDR3 DNA reads TGTGCTAGTGGGCGGACAGGATGGAACACTGAAGCTTTCTTT. Translation: CASGRTGWNTEAFF.

This clonotype was picked up a small number of times. This sequence joins TRBV18 and TRBJ1-2, with D unresolved. Trimming removed 2 bases at V and 7 bases at J, with 14 bases between. In germline, CDR1 is KGHSH, CDR2 LQKENI. This CDR3 is built from 14 residues. CDR3 loop: CASSPSDRLGGYTF. The CDR3 DNA is TGTGCCAGCTCACCAAGCGACCGACTGGGTGGCTACACCTTC.

This clonotype occurred many times. The chain couples TRBV7-3 to TRBJ2-1, with TRBD2 identical over 14 bases. CDR1 is SGHTA and CDR2 is FQGTGA in the germline V gene. The CDR3 runs to 15 residues. Germline trimming cut 3 bases from V and 8 bases from J; bases unmatched to any gene: 3. The CDR3 nucleotides are TGTGCCAGCAGCTTGACTAGCGGGAGGGGGGATGAGCAGTTCTTC. Encoded protein: CASSLTSGRGDEQFF.

This clonotype was seen a few times. This rearrangement joins TRBV4-3 to TRBJ2-1, with 11 bases aligning to TRBD2. V shed 6 bases, J shed 9 bases, and the junction held 10 bases outside the gene matches. This CDR3 is built from 15 residues. Germline V gene sequence: CDR1 LGHNA, CDR2 YSLEER. The CDR3 region has the DNA TGCGCCAGCAGTGATAGCGGGGGGGCCCGAGGTGAGCAGTTCTTC. Translated, it gives CASSDSGGARGEQFF.

Here the CDR3 reads CASTVDRGLYNEQFF. For the CDR3, the DNA is TGTGCCAGTACCGTCGACAGGGGGCTCTACAATGAGCAGTTCTTC. The chain joins TRBV19 to TRBJ2-1; 10 bases map to TRBD1. V lost 7 bases to trimming and J lost 3 bases; unmatched junction nucleotides: 6. Germline-derived CDR1 and CDR2 are LNHDA and SQIVND (reference sequence). The CDR3 spans 15 residues.

This clonotype was seen ten or more times. The chain uses TRBV7-2 and TRBJ2-7; perhaps TRBD1 as D (6 bases). This CDR3 comprises 13 residues. Germline lookup yields CDR1 SGHTA and CDR2 FQGNSA. V was clipped by 1 base and J by 6 bases, with 10 bases between them. This chain's CDR3 is CASSLGVRGEQYF. The CDR3 DNA reads as TGTGCCAGCAGCTTAGGGGTCAGGGGCGAGCAGTACTTC.

Ten or more counts support this clonotype. CDR3 nucleotides: TGCAGTGCTAGGGGCCCCCGTGGGGGCGAAAACTATGGCTACACCTTC. Amino acids: CSARGPRGGENYGYTF. This sequence joins TRBV20-1 and TRBJ1-2, with D perhaps TRBD1 (6 bases). CDR1 is DFQATT and CDR2 is SNEGSKA in the germline V gene (reference sequence). The CDR3 has 16 residues. Trimming took off 3 bases at V and 2 bases at J, with 19 bases between the two ends.

With regard to this clonotype: At one end the junction does not follow the germline gene, possibly because of a read error. CDR3 DNA: TGTGCCAGCAGCCAAGATCTAGCGGGAGCCTACGTGCAGTACTTC. Translated: CASSQDLAGAYVQYF. The V gene is TRBV3-1, the J gene TRBJ2-7; 10 bases fit TRBD2. CDR3 size: 15 residues. Germline V gene data show CDR1 as LGHDT and CDR2 as YNNKEL (reference sequence).

In this sample, this clonotype turned up many times. The junction and the germline gene differ at one end; a read error may be behind it. V usage is TRBV7-2 and J usage is TRBJ1-6, with D maybe TRBD1 (5 bases). The CDR3 totals 16 residues. Germline V gene data show CDR1 as SGHTA and CDR2 as FQGNSA. CDR3 sequence: CASSPGGASYYSPLHF. The CDR3 DNA follows: TGTGCCAGCAGCCCAGGTGGGGCCTCCTATTATTCACCCCTCCACTTT.

This clonotype was detected a few times. The chain uses TRBV6-1 and TRBJ1-5; D not certain. The CDR3 totals 15 residues. CDR1 is MNHNS and CDR2 is SASEGT in the germline V gene. V was pared by 2 bases and J by 3 bases, with 11 bases between. CDR3 residues: CASSESALYNQPQHF. CDR3 nucleotide sequence: TGTGCCAGCAGTGAAAGCGCCTTATACAATCAGCCCCAGCATTTT.

In its sample, this clonotype was seen many times. The chain couples TRBV7-8 to TRBJ2-7, with 14 nucleotides matching TRBD2. Germline-derived CDR1 and CDR2 are SGHVS and FQNEAQ. The CDR3 is made up of 17 amino acids. Trimming took 5 bases from V and 1 from J; bases not matched to a gene: 7. The CDR3: CASSQTSGGAYSYEQYF. The CDR3 DNA is TGTGCCAGCAGCCAGACTAGCGGGGGGGCATATTCCTACGAGCAGTACTTC.

At least ten counts were recorded for this clonotype. The CDR3 DNA is TGTGCCAGCGCGGACGGGGCCCTAGCCAAAAACATTCAGTACTTC. This gives the protein CASADGALAKNIQYF. The V call is TRBV6-2 or TRBV6-3, the J call TRBJ2-4; D possibly uses TRBD1 or TRBD2 (5 bases each). This CDR3 has 15 amino acids. Looked up from germline, CDR1 is MNHEY and CDR2 is SVGEGT. V was cut by 8 bases and J by 0 bases, with 14 bases left in between.

CDR3 nucleotide sequence: TGCAGTGCTAGAGACTACAGGCGTAACACTGAAGCTTTCTTT. This gives the protein CSARDYRRNTEAFF. The chain recombines TRBV20-1 with TRBJ1-1, with D perhaps matching TRBD1 (5 bases). CDR1 DFQATT and CDR2 SNEGSKA come from the germline V gene (reference sequence). Trimming cost V 0 bases and J 2 bases, with 10 bases left between them. CDR3 length: 14 amino acids.

This chain uses TRBV10-3 with TRBJ1-2, with no clear D. The CDR3 contains 14 residues. Germline V lookup: CDR1 ENHRY, CDR2 SYGVKD. Trimming took 4 bases from V and 3 from J, leaving 12 bases between them. The CDR3 reads CAISVPGRDYGYTF. The CDR3 bases are TGTGCCATCAGTGTCCCGGGCCGTGACTATGGCTACACCTTC.

The sample holds many counts of this clonotype. CDR3 in amino acids: CASSQDRGDGWYEQYF. The DNA of the CDR3 is TGCGCCAGCAGCCAAGATCGGGGGGACGGCTGGTACGAGCAGTACTTC. V is TRBV4-3 and J is TRBJ2-7; 7 bases line up with TRBD2. V was pared by 0 bases and J by 4 bases, with 9 bases of the junction left unmatched. The germline CDR1 and CDR2 sequences are LGHNA and YSLEER. The CDR3 length is 16 residues.

In its sample, this clonotype was seen many times. This rearrangement joins TRBV7-2 to TRBJ2-1; D might be TRBD1 (7 bases). Germline CDR1 reads SGHTA; CDR2 reads FQGNSA. The length of the CDR3 is 15 residues. Trimming pared 3 bases from V and 8 bases from J, leaving 17 bases between. For the CDR3, the DNA is TGTGCCAGCAGCTTTATAAACCAGGGGGGCGATGAGCAGTTCTTC. Protein: CASSFINQGGDEQFF.

This clonotype was found many times. The J gene is TRBJ1-1, the V gene TRBV6-1, with TRBD1 identical over 7 bases. This CDR3 is built from 15 residues. With V trimmed by 8 bases and J by 0 bases, 9 bases remained unmatched. Germline CDR1 MNHNS, CDR2 SASEGT. CDR3 amino acids: CASATGQYMNTEAFF. The CDR3 DNA follows: TGTGCCAGCGCGACAGGGCAGTACATGAACACTGAAGCTTTCTTT.

This clonotype was seen only a few times. The DNA for the CDR3 is TGTGCCAGCAGTTCCCATTGGGGGGACAGGGGGCGGCCCCAGCATTTT. This sequence encodes CASSSHWGDRGRPQHF. This chain uses TRBV12-3 or TRBV12-4 with TRBJ1-5, with TRBD1 identical over 12 bases. V was clipped by 4 bases and J by 9 bases; unmatched bases: 10. The CDR3 is 16 residues long.

A few counts support this clonotype. The V and J genes are TRBV5-1 and TRBJ2-1; 12 bases map to TRBD2. CDR1 is SGHRS, CDR2 YFSETQ, per germline. The CDR3 is 16 amino acids. Unmatched junction bases numbered 8, after V lost 3 bases and J lost 7 bases. CDR3 sequence (DNA): TGCGCCAGCAGCTACATGACTAGCGGGAGTGGAAATGAGCAGTTCTTC. It is translated as CASSYMTSGSGNEQFF.

This clonotype was found many times. The chain couples TRBV19 to TRBJ2-1; 14 bases map to TRBD2. The germline V gene has CDR1 LNHDA and CDR2 SQIVND (reference sequence). CDR3 length equals 15 residues. V trimming: 8 bases; J trimming: 2 bases; junction bases outside the gene matches: 2. The CDR3 nucleotides are TGTGCCAGTGGACTAGCGGGGGGCCCCTACAATGAGCAGTTCTTC. Translated: CASGLAGGPYNEQFF.

This clonotype was seen repeatedly, ten times or more. The rearrangement links TRBV6-2 or TRBV6-3 to TRBJ2-7, with 12 bases identical to TRBD2. The trim removed 9 bases at V and 2 bases at J, leaving 2 bases unmatched. Germline V gives CDR1 MNHEY, CDR2 SVGEGT. CDR3 length: 13 residues. This chain's CDR3 is CASASGRAYEQYF. DNA for the CDR3: TGTGCCAGTGCTAGCGGGAGGGCCTACGAGCAGTACTTC.

This clonotype was seen a handful of times. The rearrangement links TRBV19 to TRBJ2-2; TRBD2 matches at 8 bases. Germline CDR1 is LNHDA and CDR2 is SQIVND (reference sequence). The V gene end was trimmed by 7 bases and the J gene end by 0 bases; junction bases not matched to a gene: 4. The CDR3 spans 15 residues. CDR3: CASTGGEPNTGELFF. The CDR3 DNA reads as TGTGCCAGTACCGGGGGGGAGCCGAACACCGGGGAGCTGTTTTTT.

The chain uses TRBV5-5 and TRBJ2-7, with D possibly TRBD1 on 6 matching bases. The CDR3 sequence is 14 residues long. Germline CDR1 SGHKS, CDR2 YYEKEE (reference sequence). V was shortened by 4 bases and J by 5 bases, with 16 bases between the two germline ends. CDR3 DNA: TGTGCCAGCAGCCCCGGCAGGGGCAGTGACGAGCAGTACTTC. This encodes CASSPGRGSDEQYF.

The gene calls are TRBV20-1 and TRBJ1-1; TRBD1 matches at 7 bases. Trimming cost V 2 bases and J 0 bases; bases outside gene matches: 6. Germline values: CDR1 DFQATT, CDR2 SNEGSKA (reference sequence). The CDR3 is 15 residues long. CDR3 sequence reads: CSARNTGAMNTEAFF. CDR3 coding DNA: TGCAGTGCTAGAAATACAGGGGCTATGAACACTGAAGCTTTCTTT.